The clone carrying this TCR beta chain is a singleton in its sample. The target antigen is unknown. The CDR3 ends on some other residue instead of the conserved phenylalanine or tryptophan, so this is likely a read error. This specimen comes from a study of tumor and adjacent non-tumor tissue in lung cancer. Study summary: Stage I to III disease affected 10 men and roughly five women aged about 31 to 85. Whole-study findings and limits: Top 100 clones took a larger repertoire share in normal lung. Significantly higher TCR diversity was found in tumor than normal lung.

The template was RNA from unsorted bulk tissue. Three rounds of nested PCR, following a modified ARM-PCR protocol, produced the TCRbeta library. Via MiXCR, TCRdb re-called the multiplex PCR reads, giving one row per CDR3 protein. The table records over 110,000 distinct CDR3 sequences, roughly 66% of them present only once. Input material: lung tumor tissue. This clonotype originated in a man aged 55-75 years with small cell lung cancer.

The CDR3 nucleotides are TGTGCCAGCAGCATGGACAGGGAATATGGCTACACCCTT. It translates to CASSMDREYGYTL. The chain links TRBV11-3 to TRBJ1-2; 8 bases line up with TRBD1. The trim removed 5 bases at V and 5 bases at J, leaving 4 bases unmatched. Per the germline V gene, CDR1 is SGHNT and CDR2 is YENEEA. There are 13 residues in the CDR3.